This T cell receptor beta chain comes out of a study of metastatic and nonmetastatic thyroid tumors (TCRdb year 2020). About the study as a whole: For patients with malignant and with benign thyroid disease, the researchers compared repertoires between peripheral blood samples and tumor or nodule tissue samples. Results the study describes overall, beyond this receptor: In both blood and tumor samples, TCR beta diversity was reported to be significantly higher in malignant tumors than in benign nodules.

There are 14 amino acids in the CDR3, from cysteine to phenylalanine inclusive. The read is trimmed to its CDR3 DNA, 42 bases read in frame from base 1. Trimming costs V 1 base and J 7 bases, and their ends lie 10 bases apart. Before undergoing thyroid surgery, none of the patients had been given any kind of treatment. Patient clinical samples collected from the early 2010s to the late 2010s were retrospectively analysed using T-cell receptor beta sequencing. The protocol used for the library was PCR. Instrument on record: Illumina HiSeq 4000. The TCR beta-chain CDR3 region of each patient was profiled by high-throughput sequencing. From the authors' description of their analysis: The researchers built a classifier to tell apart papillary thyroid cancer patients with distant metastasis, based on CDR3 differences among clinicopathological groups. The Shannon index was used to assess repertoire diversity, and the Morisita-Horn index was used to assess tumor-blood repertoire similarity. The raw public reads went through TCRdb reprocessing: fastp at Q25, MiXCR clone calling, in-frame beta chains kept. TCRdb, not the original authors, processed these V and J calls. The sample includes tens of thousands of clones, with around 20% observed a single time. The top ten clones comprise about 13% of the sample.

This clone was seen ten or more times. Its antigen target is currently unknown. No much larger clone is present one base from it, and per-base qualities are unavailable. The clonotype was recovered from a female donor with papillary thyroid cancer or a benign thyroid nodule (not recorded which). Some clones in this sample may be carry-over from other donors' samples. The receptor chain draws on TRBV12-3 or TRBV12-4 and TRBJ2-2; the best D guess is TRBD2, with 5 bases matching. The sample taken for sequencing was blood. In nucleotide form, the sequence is TGTGCCAGCAGTTTAGGAGGGTTTTTCGGGGAGCTGTTTTTT. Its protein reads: CASSLGGFFGELFF.